Each of the 17 T cell receptor beta chains below was sequenced from the same sample in a study of T cells in Graves' hyperthyroidism and ophthalmopathy. The CDR3 regions of TCR beta were amplified from RNA transcripts. HTBI primers were used for first-round RT-PCR of the TCR CDR3. TCRdb processed the multiplex PCR reads anew with MiXCR; each CDR3 protein has one entry. The sample contains hundreds of thousands of distinct CDR3 sequences, roughly 14% of which appear only once. Sample: blood. The origin of the receptors is a woman younger than 35 with Graves' hyperthyroidism.

This clonotype appeared a few times. The V gene is TRBV7-3, the J gene TRBJ1-1, with 7 bases fitting TRBD1. The CDR3 runs to 14 residues. Germline V CDR1 and CDR2: SGHTA, FQGTGA. Trimming took 5 bases from V and 5 from J; bases not matched to a gene: 8. CDR3 loop: CASSPAGGYTEAFF. CDR3 DNA sequence: TGTGCCAGCAGCCCCGCAGGGGGATATACTGAAGCTTTCTTT.

The chain employs TRBV29-1 and TRBJ1-1; D unresolved. The CDR3 runs to 13 residues. The V gene lost 5 bases and the J gene lost 1 base, with 11 bases spanning the gap. Germline V gene data show CDR1 as SQVTM and CDR2 as ANQGSEA. This CDR3 reads CSVRADWNTEAFF. Here the CDR3 DNA reads TGCAGCGTTCGCGCAGACTGGAACACTGAAGCTTTCTTT.

This clonotype was detected a few times. This chain uses TRBV5-4 with TRBJ1-6, with D perhaps matching TRBD1 (6 bases). This CDR3 is 15 amino acids long. The germline gives CDR1 SGHNT, CDR2 YYREEE (reference sequence). The germline V and J ends were trimmed by 0 bases and 5 bases, with 9 bases remaining between them. The CDR3 bases are TGTGCCAGCAGCTTGGATCCAGGGGATAATTCACCCCTCCACTTT. Protein sequence: CASSLDPGDNSPLHF.

The chain uses TRBV9 and TRBJ2-7; the D gene is possibly TRBD1 (5 bases). In germline, CDR1 is SGDLS, CDR2 YYNGEE. With 0 bases removed from V and 3 bases from J, the gap between germline ends came to 13 bases. The CDR3 totals 15 residues. In nucleotides, the CDR3 is TGTGCCAGCAGCGTAGGGGCAGGGTATAGCTACGAGCAGTACTTC. It translates to CASSVGAGYSYEQYF.

V and J are TRBV20-1 and TRBJ2-3; D not certain. V lost 1 base and J 2 bases, leaving 7 bases between the germline ends. CDR3 length: 13 residues. CDR1 is DFQATT, CDR2 SNEGSKA, per germline (reference sequence). The CDR3 DNA is TGCAGTGCTAGAGCTCGGATCACAGATACGCAGTATTTT. It encodes CSARARITDTQYF.

The chain recombines TRBV7-9 with TRBJ2-7; D might be TRBD2 (7 bases). The V gene lost 2 bases and the J gene lost 3 bases, with 20 bases spanning the gap. The CDR3 runs 17 residues. Germline V gene data show CDR1 as SEHNR and CDR2 as FQNEAQ (reference sequence). CDR3 DNA sequence: TGTGCCAGCAGCTTATCTGGGGAGGGGGGGATTCGCTACGAGCAGTACTTC. Translating gives CASSLSGEGGIRYEQYF.

The gene calls are TRBV19 and TRBJ2-1; D is uncertain. The V gene lost 1 base and the J gene lost 3 bases, with 7 bases spanning the gap. CDR3 length: 14 amino acids. Germline CDR1 reads LNHDA; CDR2 reads SQIVND (reference sequence). The CDR3 protein is CASSIGRYYNEQFF. Here the CDR3 DNA reads TGTGCCAGTAGTATAGGTAGGTACTACAATGAGCAGTTCTTC. The complete variable domain, with remaining parts taken from reference TRBV19 and TRBJ2-1, reads DGGITQSPKYLFRKEGQNVTLSCEQNLNHDAMYWYRQDPGQGLRLIYYSQIVNDFQKGDIAEGYSVSREKKESFPLTVTSAQKNPTAFYLCASSIGRYYNEQFFGPGTRLTVL.

In its sample, this clonotype was seen many times. The J gene is TRBJ1-1, the V gene TRBV20-1; TRBD1 agrees at 9 bases. V shed 0 bases and J 4 bases; nucleotides not matched to a gene: 9. The CDR3 consists of 16 residues. Germline V gene sequence: CDR1 DFQATT, CDR2 SNEGSKA (reference sequence). This CDR3 reads CSARDPKTGGATEAFF. The CDR3 coding sequence is TGCAGTGCTAGAGATCCCAAGACAGGGGGTGCCACTGAAGCTTTCTTT.

The table lists this clonotype with many counts. The chain has TRBV6-1 and TRBJ2-1; D unresolved. The germline CDR1 and CDR2 sequences are MNHNS and SASEGT. The V gene lost 5 bases and the J gene lost 5 bases, with 10 bases spanning the gap. The CDR3 is 13 amino acids. CDR3 nucleotides: TGTGCCAGCAGTTACACAACCCACAATGAGCAGTTCTTC. It specifies CASSYTTHNEQFF.

This clonotype has a handful of counts. V is TRBV20-1 and J is TRBJ2-1; 10 bases agree with TRBD2. CDR3 length equals 12 residues. In germline, CDR1 is DFQATT, CDR2 SNEGSKA (reference sequence). V lost 2 bases, J lost 11 bases, and 3 bases stayed unmatched. The CDR3 DNA sequence: TGCAGTGCTAGATCTAGCGGGAGAAAGCAGTTCTTC. It is translated as CSARSSGRKQFF.

This clonotype was counted a few times. V gene TRBV20-1 combines with J gene TRBJ1-1; D is unclear. V was shortened by 2 bases and J by 3 bases, with 4 bases between the two germline ends. The CDR3 is 11 amino acids. Germline V gene sequence: CDR1 DFQATT, CDR2 SNEGSKA (reference sequence). CDR3 sequence: CSARSHTEAFF. The CDR3 coding sequence is TGCAGTGCTAGAAGTCACACTGAAGCTTTCTTT.

The rearrangement links TRBV10-3 to TRBJ2-1, with D tentatively TRBD1 (6 bases). The CDR3 runs 17 residues. Germline assignment: CDR1 ENHRY and CDR2 SYGVKD. Trimming shortened V by 0 bases and J by 2 bases, and 14 bases separated the two germline ends. CDR3 sequence: CAISESPWGRAYNEQFF. The CDR3 region has the DNA TGTGCCATCAGTGAGTCGCCGTGGGGGCGCGCCTACAATGAGCAGTTCTTC.

This clonotype has only a few counts. The rearrangement links TRBV6-2 or TRBV6-3 to TRBJ2-1; D is unresolved. V was trimmed by 7 bases and J by 9 bases, leaving 16 bases between them. The CDR3 runs to 13 residues. Germline CDR1 and CDR2: MNHEY and SVGEGT. CDR3 DNA: TGTGCCAGCACTCTTGCTGGTCCTTCTGAGCAGTTCTTC. As protein: CASTLAGPSEQFF.

The V gene is TRBV10-2, the J gene TRBJ1-2; D possibly corresponds to TRBD1 (6 bases). The germline gives CDR1 WSHSY, CDR2 SAAADI. CDR3 size: 14 residues. Trimming pared 3 bases from V and 8 bases from J, leaving 16 bases between. DNA for the CDR3: TGCGCCAGCAGTGAACCGGCAGGGGCAAAAGGCTACACCTTC. It yields the protein CASSEPAGAKGYTF.

The chain employs TRBV5-8 and TRBJ1-3, with a possible D match to TRBD1 (6 bases). The CDR3 runs to 17 residues. Looked up from germline, CDR1 is SGHTS and CDR2 is YDEGEE. Trimming shortened V by 4 bases and J by 3 bases, and 20 bases separated the two germline ends. The CDR3 nucleotides read TGTGCCAGCAGCCAGGCCGGAACCGGGACATTTGGAAACACCATATATTTT. Translated, it gives CASSQAGTGTFGNTIYF.

This clonotype was observed at least ten times. This CDR3 is CSAREFGQGIDYEQYF. Written as DNA, the CDR3 is TGCAGTGCTAGAGAATTTGGACAGGGTATAGACTACGAGCAGTACTTC. The chain is built from TRBV20-1 and TRBJ2-7; 8 bases match TRBD1. Germline assignment: CDR1 DFQATT and CDR2 SNEGSKA (reference sequence). V lost 0 bases, J lost 3 bases, and 10 bases stayed unmatched. This CDR3 spans 16 amino acids.

This clonotype came up a few times. The genes are TRBV28 and TRBJ1-5, with a weak D call TRBD1 (6 bases). The germline V gene has CDR1 MDHEN and CDR2 SYDVKM. Trimming stripped 5 bases from V and 12 bases from J, with 17 bases between. CDR3 length: 13 residues. The CDR3 bases are TGTGCCAGCAGTAGTATAAAGGACAGAGGCCAGCATTTT. Translation gives CASSSIKDRGQHF.